This T cell receptor (beta chain) originates from a study of neurological immune-mediated disorders. Using its own MiXCR run on the 5' RACE reads, TCRdb lists one record per CDR3 protein. Here the sample spans tens of thousands of distinct CDR3 sequences, about an eighth being singletons. From germline, CDR1 is LGHDT and CDR2 YNNKEL (reference sequence). Trimming took 2 bases from V and 3 from J, leaving 19 bases between them. CDR3 length equals 18 residues. The sample comprised PBMCs. The chain links TRBV3-1 to TRBJ1-4; D unresolved. This TCR was sampled from a man aged 55 to 70 in good health. CDR3 coding DNA: TGTGCCAGCAGCCAAAGAGGTGCTGGGTGGCCCTCTAATGAAAAACTGTTTTTT. It codes for CASSQRGAGWPSNEKLFF.